These 24 T cell receptor beta chains originate from one sample sequenced in a study of T cell responses to AZD1222 COVID-19 vaccine. Libraries were prepared by immunoSEQ multiplex PCR; TCRdb keeps only in-frame clonotypes and omits some of them. Of under 100,000 clones listed, 70% to 90% are singletons. Sequenced material: peripheral blood, taken 28 days after the second AZD1222 dose. These receptors originate from an adult who received the AZD1222 COVID-19 vaccine.

The chain couples TRBV7-2 to TRBJ2-2; D is unresolved. Trimming stripped 4 bases from V and 1 base from J, with 7 bases between. The germline CDR1 and CDR2 sequences are SGHTA and FQGNSA. This CDR3 spans 14 amino acids. This chain's CDR3 is CASSSTMNTGELFF. Here the CDR3 DNA reads TGTGCCAGCAGCTCCACAATGAACACCGGGGAGCTGTTTTTT. Using reference TRBV7-2 and TRBJ2-2 for the parts outside the CDR3, the full variable domain is GAGVSQSPSNKVTEKGKDVELRCDPISGHTALYWYRQSLGQGLEFLIYFQGNSAPDKSGLPSDRFSAERTGGSVSTLTIQRTQQEDSAVYLCASSSTMNTGELFFGEGSRLTVL.

CDR3 sequence (DNA): TGTGCCAGCAGCCCCCGACGGAAGCAAGATGGCTACACCTTC. Amino acid sequence: CASSPRRKQDGYTF. The chain carries TRBV28 and TRBJ1-2; D unresolved. The CDR3 spans 14 residues. V dropped 6 bases and J dropped 6 bases, with 17 bases sitting between them. The germline V gene has CDR1 MDHEN and CDR2 SYDVKM.

V gene TRBV28 combines with J gene TRBJ1-2, with D possibly matching TRBD1 (5 bases). The V end lost 11 bases, the J end lost 1 base, and 11 bases lay between the germline ends. CDR3 length: 12 residues. Per germline, CDR1 MDHEN and CDR2 SYDVKM. The CDR3 spells CAAQGFNYGYTF. The CDR3 nucleotides are TGTGCCGCTCAGGGTTTTAACTATGGCTACACCTTC.

The genes are TRBV7-9 and TRBJ1-3, with D unclear. This CDR3 spans 16 amino acids. Trimming shortened V by 3 bases and J by 0 bases, and 12 bases separated the two germline ends. Germline CDR1 reads SEHNR; CDR2 reads FQNEAQ (reference sequence). The chain's CDR3 is CASSLDYSLSGNTIYF. The CDR3 nucleotides read TGTGCCAGCAGCTTGGACTACAGTCTCTCTGGAAACACCATATATTTT.

The sample holds one count of this clone. The chain has TRBV18 and TRBJ2-4; weak D call: TRBD1 (6 bases). CDR1 and CDR2 (germline): KGHSH, LQKENI. Trimming removed 3 bases at V and 8 bases at J, with 8 bases between. The length of the CDR3 is 12 residues. Written as DNA, the CDR3 is TGTGCCAGCTCACCCGCAGGGGACATTCAGTACTTC. It encodes CASSPAGDIQYF.

V is TRBV27 and J is TRBJ2-6; D call uncertain. V lost 2 bases and J 3 bases, leaving 2 bases between the germline ends. Per the germline V gene, CDR1 is MNHEY and CDR2 is SMNVEV (reference sequence). CDR3 length: 13 amino acids. The CDR3 reads CASSLGGANVLTF. The DNA for the CDR3 is TGTGCCAGCAGTTTAGGTGGGGCCAACGTCCTGACTTTC.

This clone was recorded once. The chain carries TRBV28 and TRBJ1-1; D may be TRBD1 (6 bases). The CDR3 consists of 11 residues. Looked up from germline, CDR1 is MDHEN and CDR2 is SYDVKM. Trimming removed 4 bases from V and 11 bases from J, with 11 bases in between. Written as DNA, the CDR3 is TGTGCCAGCAGTTCCCGGAGGGGGGCTTTCTTT. Protein: CASSSRRGAFF.

This chain links TRBV9 with TRBJ1-5, with a possible D match to TRBD1 (6 bases). Deletions cut 3 bases from V and 4 bases from J, with 17 bases between. This CDR3 comprises 16 residues. Germline V gene data show CDR1 as SGDLS and CDR2 as YYNGEE. CDR3 sequence: CASSEGGTQENQPQHF. CDR3 DNA sequence: TGTGCCAGCAGCGAGGGGGGGACCCAGGAGAATCAGCCCCAGCATTTT.

The genes are TRBV30 and TRBJ2-3; D possibly corresponds to TRBD1 (6 bases). Trimming pared 7 bases from V and 12 bases from J, leaving 14 bases between. The CDR3 consists of 10 residues. Germline V lookup: CDR1 GTSNPN, CDR2 SVGIG (reference sequence). The CDR3 here is CASGELNQYF. CDR3 DNA: TGTGCCTCAGGGGAGCTCAATCAGTATTTT.

V gene TRBV5-1 combines with J gene TRBJ1-4, with D perhaps TRBD1 (6 bases). This CDR3 is 14 amino acids long. Trimming stripped 8 bases from V and 0 bases from J, with 11 bases between. CDR1 is SGHRS and CDR2 is YFSETQ in the germline V gene. CDR3 region: CASAKGATNEKLFF. In DNA, the CDR3 is TGCGCCAGTGCTAAGGGGGCAACTAATGAAAAACTGTTTTTT.

The CDR3 DNA sequence: TGTGCCAGCAGCTTACTCGGGGGCGGGGCGGGGTACAATGAGCAGTTCTTC. This sequence encodes CASSLLGGGAGYNEQFF. The rearrangement joins TRBV7-9 to TRBJ2-1; either TRBD1 or TRBD2 may supply D (6 bases each). The CDR3 sequence is 17 residues long. The V gene lost 2 bases and the J gene lost 4 bases, with 18 bases spanning the gap. Germline CDR1 reads SEHNR; CDR2 reads FQNEAQ (reference sequence).

V gene TRBV6-4 combines with J gene TRBJ1-1, with a tentative D call TRBD1 (5 bases). Trimming took 6 bases from V and 0 from J, leaving 11 bases between them. This CDR3 has 14 amino acids. CDR1 and CDR2 (germline): MRHNA, SNTAGT. CDR3 loop: CASRTGGLNTEAFF. CDR3 nucleotides: TGTGCCAGCAGAACTGGGGGACTGAACACTGAAGCTTTCTTT.

This sequence joins TRBV6-5 and TRBJ1-4, with D uncertain. V was trimmed by 8 bases and J by 0 bases, leaving 10 bases between them. This CDR3 spans 14 amino acids. CDR1 is MNHEY and CDR2 is SVGAGI in the germline V gene. CDR3 DNA sequence: TGTGCCAGCTTGGGCCGTACAACTAATGAAAAACTGTTTTTT. Protein sequence: CASLGRTTNEKLFF.

The DNA of the CDR3 is TGTGCCAGCAGCTTAGGTTCGACTAGCGAGTACGAGCAGTACTTC. It specifies CASSLGSTSEYEQYF. The rearrangement joins TRBV7-2 to TRBJ2-7, with 8 bases matching TRBD2. The CDR3 is made up of 15 amino acids. The V and J ends lost 1 base and 4 bases, in that order; junction bases with no gene match: 6. Germline CDR1 reads SGHTA; CDR2 reads FQGNSA.

The chain combines TRBV7-8 with TRBJ2-5, with TRBD2 as a possible D gene (5 bases). V lost 4 bases, J lost 5 bases, and 17 bases lay in between. From germline, CDR1 is SGHVS and CDR2 FQNEAQ. The CDR3 consists of 15 residues. The CDR3 DNA follows: TGTGCCAGCAGCTACAGAACAGCGGTCCGGGAGACCCAGTACTTC. Amino acids: CASSYRTAVRETQYF.

This clone was seen only once. The rearrangement uses TRBV27 and TRBJ2-7, with 9 bases lining up with TRBD2. The trim removed 1 base at V and 3 bases at J, leaving 4 bases unmatched. The CDR3 consists of 15 residues. Germline-derived CDR1 and CDR2 are MNHEY and SMNVEV (reference sequence). The CDR3 sequence: CASSLYPSGDYEQYV. In nucleotides, the CDR3 is TGTGCCAGCAGTTTATACCCTAGCGGGGACTACGAGCAGTACGTC.

The chain carries TRBV28 and TRBJ1-1; 8 bases map to TRBD1. V trimming: 9 bases; J trimming: 12 bases; junction bases outside the gene matches: 9. CDR3 length: 11 amino acids. Germline values: CDR1 MDHEN, CDR2 SYDVKM. CDR3 in amino acids: CASQDRGLTFF. In nucleotides, the CDR3 is TGTGCCAGTCAAGACAGGGGTCTAACTTTCTTT.

The gene calls are TRBV6-2 or TRBV6-3 and TRBJ1-5; TRBD1 is a possible D gene (6 bases). The CDR3 is made up of 15 amino acids. Trimming pared 5 bases from V and 3 bases from J, leaving 14 bases between. The germline gives CDR1 MNHEY, CDR2 SVGEGT. The CDR3 sequence: CASSGGHRVNQPQHF. The CDR3, as DNA: TGTGCCAGCAGTGGCGGGCACAGGGTCAATCAGCCCCAGCATTTT.

This clone occurred once. The rearrangement joins TRBV15 to TRBJ1-6; 8 bases fit TRBD1. Trimming at V came to 0 bases and at J to 9 bases, leaving 7 bases not matched to a gene. The germline V gene has CDR1 LNHNV and CDR2 YYDKDF (reference sequence). The CDR3 is made up of 16 amino acids. CDR3 residues: CATSRDTTGVGSPLHF. CDR3 nucleotides: TGTGCCACCAGCAGAGACACGACAGGGGTGGGTTCACCCCTCCACTTT.

The chain uses TRBV30 and TRBJ2-3, with 11 bases lining up with TRBD2. The CDR3 sequence is 15 residues long. The germline CDR1 and CDR2 sequences are GTSNPN and SVGIG (reference sequence). V shed 2 bases, J shed 1 base, and the junction held 2 bases outside the gene matches. This CDR3 reads CAWSQGLAGTDTQYF. As DNA, the CDR3 is TGTGCCTGGAGTCAGGGACTAGCGGGCACAGATACGCAGTATTTT.

The V and J genes are TRBV6-5 and TRBJ1-1; D is unclear. V was clipped by 5 bases and J by 2 bases, with 6 bases between them. The CDR3 runs 12 residues. Germline CDR1 is MNHEY and CDR2 is SVGAGI. The CDR3 sequence is CASSLTNTEAFF. The CDR3 DNA is TGTGCCAGCAGTCTAACTAACACTGAAGCTTTCTTT.

This sequence joins TRBV11-2 and TRBJ1-4, with 10 bases aligning to TRBD1. Looked up from germline, CDR1 is SGHAT and CDR2 is FQNNGV. Losses at the gene ends were 1 base for V and 6 bases for J; bases not matched to a gene: 2. CDR3 length: 15 amino acids. DNA of the CDR3: TGTGCCAGCAGCTTAGCGGGGACAGGGGATGAAAAACTGTTTTTT. It yields the protein CASSLAGTGDEKLFF.

V gene TRBV11-2 combines with J gene TRBJ2-1, with a weak D call TRBD2 (6 bases). Between the trimmed V and J ends, which lost 0 bases and 12 bases, there was a span of 15 bases. CDR3 length: 14 residues. Per germline, CDR1 SGHAT and CDR2 FQNNGV. CDR3 protein: CASSLEGGMLLQFF. CDR3 DNA sequence: TGTGCCAGCAGCTTAGAGGGAGGTATGCTGCTGCAGTTCTTC.

V is TRBV27 and J is TRBJ1-4; D remains unclear. The CDR3 is 16 residues long. Per the germline V gene, CDR1 is MNHEY and CDR2 is SMNVEV (reference sequence). V gave up 4 bases and J gave up 0 bases, with 12 bases separating them. CDR3 sequence: CASSSAFNPTNEKLFF. CDR3 nucleotides: TGTGCCAGCAGTTCCGCCTTCAACCCAACTAATGAAAAACTGTTTTTT.